Shown below are 8 T cell receptor beta chains from a single sample sequenced in a study of early T cells in non-severe SARS-CoV-2 infection. A single record per CDR3 protein comes from TCRdb applying MiXCR to the 5' RACE reads. This table has 55,000 to 75,000 distinct CDR3 sequences, roughly 8.8% appearing once. Sequencing was performed on whole blood. The receptors come from an adult who was a healthcare worker with PCR-confirmed SARS-CoV-2 infection or an uninfected control (not recorded which).

At least ten counts were recorded for this clonotype. The chain links TRBV12-3 or TRBV12-4 to TRBJ2-1; 10 nucleotides line up with TRBD2. After removal of 5 bases from V and 12 bases from J, the junction contained 7 bases not matched to a gene. The CDR3 totals 13 residues. Here the CDR3 reads CASSPRSGGLQFF. CDR3 nucleotides: TGTGCCAGCAGTCCCCGTAGCGGGGGGTTGCAGTTCTTC.

This chain joins TRBV20-1 and TRBJ2-2; no firm D call. This CDR3 has 16 amino acids. V was pared by 0 bases and J by 1 base, with 12 bases between. The germline V gene encodes CDR1 DFQATT and CDR2 SNEGSKA (reference sequence). The CDR3 loop reads CSARDRDGMNTGELFF. CDR3 nucleotide sequence: TGCAGTGCTAGAGATCGCGACGGAATGAACACCGGGGAGCTGTTTTTT.

CDR3 DNA: TGCAGTGCTAGATCCCCCACTGAAGCTTTCTTT. This translates into CSARSPTEAFF. The chain has TRBV20-1 and TRBJ1-1, with D unresolved. The germline V gene has CDR1 DFQATT and CDR2 SNEGSKA (reference sequence). The V end was cut by 2 bases, the J end by 4 bases, with 5 bases between. The CDR3 totals 11 residues.

In this sample, this clonotype turned up a few times. The gene calls are TRBV20-1 and TRBJ1-6; D remains unclear. The germline CDR1 and CDR2 sequences are DFQATT and SNEGSKA (reference sequence). The CDR3 loop spans 16 amino acids. Trimming stripped 6 bases from V and 0 bases from J, with 15 bases between. CDR3 residues: CSARDTRSSYNSPLHF. In DNA, the CDR3 is TGCAGTGCCCGCGACACTAGGAGCTCCTATAATTCACCCCTCCACTTT.

The table lists this clonotype with a few counts. This chain links TRBV25-1 with TRBJ2-3; weak D call: TRBD2 (5 bases). The CDR3 length is 14 residues. V dropped 3 bases and J dropped 3 bases, with 10 bases sitting between them. Germline CDR1 is MGHDK and CDR2 is SYGVNS. The CDR3 loop reads CASSDTSFTDTQYF. In DNA, the CDR3 is TGTGCCAGCAGTGATACTAGTTTTACAGATACGCAGTATTTT.

A few counts support this clonotype. This chain uses TRBV27 with TRBJ2-2; 7 bases match TRBD2. The junction had 4 bases not matched to a gene; V was cut back by 6 bases and J by 0 bases. Germline-derived CDR1 and CDR2 are MNHEY and SMNVEV (reference sequence). The CDR3 sequence is 15 residues long. The CDR3 loop is CASRSSGANTGELFF. CDR3 nucleotide sequence: TGTGCCAGCAGATCCAGCGGGGCGAACACCGGGGAGCTGTTTTTT.

This clonotype has only a few counts. This chain links TRBV2 with TRBJ2-1; possibly TRBD1 for D (5 bases). Germline lookup yields CDR1 SNHLY and CDR2 FYNNEI. The CDR3 spans 15 residues. V was shortened by 5 bases and J by 7 bases, with 18 bases between the two germline ends. CDR3 nucleotide sequence: TGTGCCAGCAGTAGGCAGGGTTGGGCGAGTAATGAGCAGTTCTTC. It encodes CASSRQGWASNEQFF.

This clonotype was found a few times. This chain connects TRBV12-3 or TRBV12-4 to TRBJ2-3; possible D gene TRBD1, 6 bases. The CDR3 contains 12 residues. The ends were cut back, 9 bases at V and 5 bases at J, with 12 bases in the middle. The CDR3 here is CASYLGGDTQYF. DNA for the CDR3: TGTGCCAGTTATTTAGGGGGAGATACGCAGTATTTT.